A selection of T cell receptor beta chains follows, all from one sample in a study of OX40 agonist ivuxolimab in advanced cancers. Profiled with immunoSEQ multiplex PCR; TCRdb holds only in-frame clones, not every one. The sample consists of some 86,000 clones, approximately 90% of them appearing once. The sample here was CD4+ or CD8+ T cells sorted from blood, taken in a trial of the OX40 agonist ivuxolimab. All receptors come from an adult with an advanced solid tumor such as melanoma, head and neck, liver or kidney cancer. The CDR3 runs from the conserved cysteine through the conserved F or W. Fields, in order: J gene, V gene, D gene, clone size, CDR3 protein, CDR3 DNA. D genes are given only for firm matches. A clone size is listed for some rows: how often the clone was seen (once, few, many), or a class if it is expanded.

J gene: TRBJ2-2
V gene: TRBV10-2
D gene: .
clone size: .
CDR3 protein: CASSETSPGELFF
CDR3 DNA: TGCGCCAGCAGTGAGACTAGCCCCGGGGAGCTGTTTTTT

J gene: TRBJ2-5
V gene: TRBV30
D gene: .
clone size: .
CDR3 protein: CASSWRVTQYF
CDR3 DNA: TGTGCCAGCAGCTGGAGGGTGACCCAGTACTTC

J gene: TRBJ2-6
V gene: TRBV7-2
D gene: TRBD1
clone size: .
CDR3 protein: CASSSRRGSGANVLTF
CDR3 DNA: TGTGCCAGCAGCTCCCGCAGGGGGTCAGGGGCCAACGTCCTGACTTTC

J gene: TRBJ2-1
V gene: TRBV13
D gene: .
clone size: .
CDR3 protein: CASSLEQTYKLFF
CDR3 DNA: TGTGCCAGCAGCTTAGAACAGACTTATAAACTGTTCTTC

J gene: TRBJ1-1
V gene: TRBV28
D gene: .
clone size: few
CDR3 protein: CASTGGWERAFF
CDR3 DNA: TGTGCCAGCACCGGGGGGTGGGAACGAGCTTTCTTT

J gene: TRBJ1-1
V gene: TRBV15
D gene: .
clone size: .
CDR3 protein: CATSAGGFQNTEAFF
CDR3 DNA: TGTGCCACCAGCGCCGGTGGGTTTCAAAACACTGAAGCTTTCTTT

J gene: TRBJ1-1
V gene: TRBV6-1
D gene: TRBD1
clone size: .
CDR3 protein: CSSSSGGTGGTEAFF
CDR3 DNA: TGTTCCTCCTCCTCGGGGGGGACAGGGGGCACTGAAGCTTTCTTT

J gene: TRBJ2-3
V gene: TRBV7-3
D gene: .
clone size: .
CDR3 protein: CASSYRPLTDTQYF
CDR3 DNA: TGTGCCAGCAGCTATAGACCGCTAACAGATACGCAGTATTTT

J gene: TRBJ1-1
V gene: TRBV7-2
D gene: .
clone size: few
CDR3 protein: CASSLMGASNTEAFF
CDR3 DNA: TGTGCCAGCAGCCTTATGGGGGCCTCGAACACTGAAGCTTTCTTT

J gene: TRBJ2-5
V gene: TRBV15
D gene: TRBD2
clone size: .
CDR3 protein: CATSVRLAVQETQYF
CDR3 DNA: TGTGCCACCAGCGTCCGACTAGCGGTCCAAGAGACCCAGTACTTC

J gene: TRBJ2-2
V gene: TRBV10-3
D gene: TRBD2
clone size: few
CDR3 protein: CAISELLAGTGELFF
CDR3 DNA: TGTGCCATCAGTGAGTTACTAGCGGGAACCGGGGAGCTGTTTTTT

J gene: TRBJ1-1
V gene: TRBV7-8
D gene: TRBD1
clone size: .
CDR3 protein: CASSSDRESPEAFF
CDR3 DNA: TGTGCCAGCAGCTCGGACAGGGAGAGCCCTGAAGCTTTCTTT

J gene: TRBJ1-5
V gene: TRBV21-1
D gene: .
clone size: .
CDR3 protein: CAIPVDRVEGNQPQHF
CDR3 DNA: TGTGCCATCCCCGTGGACAGGGTGGAGGGCAATCAGCCCCAGCATTTT

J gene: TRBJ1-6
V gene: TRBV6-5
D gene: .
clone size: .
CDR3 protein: CASSTGRGSPLHF
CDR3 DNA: TGTGCCAGCAGTACAGGGAGAGGGTCACCCCTCCACTTT

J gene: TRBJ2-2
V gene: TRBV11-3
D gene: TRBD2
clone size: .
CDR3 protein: CASSSGTSGRHTGELFF
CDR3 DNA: TGTGCCAGCAGCTCCGGGACTAGCGGGAGGCATACCGGGGAGCTGTTTTTT

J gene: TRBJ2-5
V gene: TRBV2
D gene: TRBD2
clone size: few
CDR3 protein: CASSSPDLAGGRETQYF
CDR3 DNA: TGTGCCAGCAGTTCCCCGGACTTGGCGGGGGGGAGGGAGACCCAGTACTTC

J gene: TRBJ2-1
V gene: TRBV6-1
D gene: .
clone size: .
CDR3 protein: CATSSGTHYNEQFF
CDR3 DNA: TGTGCCACCTCCTCCGGGACTCACTACAATGAGCAGTTCTTC

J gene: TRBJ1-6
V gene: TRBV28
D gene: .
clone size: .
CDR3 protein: CASVRDDSFASLHF
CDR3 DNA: TGTGCCAGCGTTAGAGACGACAGTTTTGCATCCCTCCACTTT

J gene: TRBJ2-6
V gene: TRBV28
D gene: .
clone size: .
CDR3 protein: CASSSGDGANVLTF
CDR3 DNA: TGTGCCAGCAGTTCAGGGGACGGGGCCAACGTCCTGACTTTC

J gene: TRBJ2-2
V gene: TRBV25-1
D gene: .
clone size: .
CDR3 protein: CASSDAGTLYTGELFF
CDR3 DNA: TGTGCCAGCAGTGATGCCGGGACACTTTACACCGGGGAGCTGTTTTTT

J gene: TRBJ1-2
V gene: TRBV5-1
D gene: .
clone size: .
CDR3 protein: CASSMDLSYGYTF
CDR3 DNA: TGCGCCAGCAGCATGGACCTCTCTTATGGCTACACCTTC

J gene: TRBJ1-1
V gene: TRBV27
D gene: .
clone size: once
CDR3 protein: CASSTGGGTEAFF
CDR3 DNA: TGTGCCAGCAGCACGGGGGGGGGAACTGAAGCTTTCTTT

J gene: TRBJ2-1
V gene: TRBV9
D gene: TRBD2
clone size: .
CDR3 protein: CASSVAMSSGSSYNEQFF
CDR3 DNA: TGTGCCAGCAGCGTAGCCATGAGTAGCGGGAGCTCCTACAATGAGCAGTTCTTC